This T cell receptor beta chain was recorded in a study of T cell clonotyping in hematopoietic cell transplantation. Study-level results: Pathologically expanded recipient clonotypes increased progressively from day 30 to day 180 as diversity fell. Higher Inverse Simpson Index values in graft donor and pretransplant recipient predicted broader posttransplant TCR diversity. Few recipient clonotypes overlapped donors; over 97% were de novo at given depth.

As to this clone: Its target is not known.

Assay used: immunoSEQ multiplex PCR; TCRdb lists only in-frame clones, some missing. The sample has approximately 8,400 clones, approximately 68% seen once; the top ten hold roughly a fifth. Germline-derived CDR1 and CDR2 are SQVTM and ANQGSEA. Germline trimming cut 0 bases from V and 2 bases from J; bases unmatched to any gene: 3. The CDR3 sequence is 14 residues long. The sample consisted of peripheral blood mononuclear cells, taken 100 days after allogeneic stem cell transplant. This TCR derives from a male patient in his sixties or seventies who had an allogeneic stem cell transplant from an unrelated donor, so the T cells may come from the graft donor. Some clones in this sample may be carry-over from other donors' samples. This rearrangement joins TRBV29-1 to TRBJ2-7, with 8 bases lining up with TRBD2. Here the CDR3 reads CSVEDGGGPYEQYF. The CDR3 DNA sequence: TGCAGCGTTGAAGACGGGGGGGGACCCTACGAGCAGTACTTC.